This note documents a single T cell receptor beta chain sequence. The antigen is undetermined. The PCR contained 60 Vbeta and 13 Jbeta primers. Produced via immunoSEQ multiplex PCR; TCRdb's table is partial and in-frame only. Its listing shows about 70,000 clones. This entry is derived from a study of cytomegalovirus exposure and HLA in healthy donors. The CDR3 is 13 amino acids. Germline assignment: CDR1 SEHNR and CDR2 FQNEAQ (reference sequence). Findings and caveats of the study: In an earlier analysis, productive rearrangement rates for most beta V segments clustered near 90% or 30%. Several V segments, TRBV6-2 and TRBV6-3 among them, could not be told apart and were dropped.

The rearrangement uses TRBV7-9 and TRBJ1-4; D ambiguous. Source material: PBMCs. This receptor was obtained from a female donor in good health and CMV-seropositive. The CDR3 DNA sequence: TGTGCAGCCAAGAGGGAGTCAAATGAAAAACTGTTTTTT. Translated, it gives CAAKRESNEKLFF.